This T cell receptor (beta chain) was sequenced in a study of molecular identifiers for immune sequencing clone quantification. Sorting captured naive CD8 T cells as CD8+CD4-CCR7+CD45RA+. Listed TCR primers, together with previously described methods, were used for the bulk TCR libraries. TCRdb re-analysed the PCR reads in MiXCR, keeping a single row per CDR3 protein. The data hold under 350,000 distinct CDR3 sequences, with about 23% observed a single time. V dropped 1 base and J dropped 2; count of bases not matched to a gene: 4. Germline CDR1 and CDR2: SGHTA and FQGNSA. The CDR3 runs to 16 residues. In its sample, this clonotype was seen many times.

The chain links TRBV7-2 to TRBJ2-1, with 8 bases lining up with TRBD2. Sequencing input: naive CD8+ T cells from blood, with Jurkat cell RNA spiked in. Sample subset: FACS-sorted CD8+CD4-CCR7+CD45RA+ naive T cells. This TCR was recovered from a human donor in good health. Some libraries in this study had Jurkat cell RNA spiked in. The CDR3 coding sequence is TGTGCCAGCAGCTTAGGGCAGCGGGAGCCCTACAATGAGCAGTTCTTC. Its protein product is CASSLGQREPYNEQFF. The full variable domain, its missing parts supplied by reference TRBV7-2 and TRBJ2-1, is GAGVSQSPSNKVTEKGKDVELRCDPISGHTALYWYRQSLGQGLEFLIYFQGNSAPDKSGLPSDRFSAERTGGSVSTLTIQRTQQEDSAVYLCASSLGQREPYNEQFFGPGTRLTVL.